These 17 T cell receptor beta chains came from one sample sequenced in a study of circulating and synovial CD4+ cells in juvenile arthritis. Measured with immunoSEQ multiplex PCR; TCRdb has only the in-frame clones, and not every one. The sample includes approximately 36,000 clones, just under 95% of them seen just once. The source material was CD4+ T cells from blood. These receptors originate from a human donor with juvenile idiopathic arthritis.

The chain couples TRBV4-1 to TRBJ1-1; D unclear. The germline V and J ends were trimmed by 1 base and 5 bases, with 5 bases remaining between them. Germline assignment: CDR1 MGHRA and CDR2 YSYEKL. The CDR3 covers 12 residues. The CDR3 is CASSQVQTEAFF. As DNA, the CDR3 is TGCGCCAGCAGCCAAGTACAGACTGAAGCTTTCTTT.

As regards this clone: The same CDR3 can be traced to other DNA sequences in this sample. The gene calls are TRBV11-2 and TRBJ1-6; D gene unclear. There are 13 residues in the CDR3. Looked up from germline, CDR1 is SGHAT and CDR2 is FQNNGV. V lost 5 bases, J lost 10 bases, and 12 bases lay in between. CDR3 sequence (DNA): TGTGCCAGCAGCCCTAAGAAATACTCACCCCTCCACTTT. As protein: CASSPKKYSPLHF.

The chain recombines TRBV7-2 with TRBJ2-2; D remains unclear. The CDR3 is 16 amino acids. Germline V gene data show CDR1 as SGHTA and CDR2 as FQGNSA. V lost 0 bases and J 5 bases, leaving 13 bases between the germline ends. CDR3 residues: CASSLALRLETGELFF. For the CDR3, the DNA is TGTGCCAGCAGCTTAGCGCTAAGGCTGGAGACCGGGGAGCTGTTTTTT.

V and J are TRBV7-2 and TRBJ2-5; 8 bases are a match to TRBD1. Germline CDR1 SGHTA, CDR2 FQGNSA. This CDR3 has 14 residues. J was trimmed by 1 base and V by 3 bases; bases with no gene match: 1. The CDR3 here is CASSFTGGQETQYF. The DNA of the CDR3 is TGTGCCAGCAGCTTCACAGGGGGCCAAGAGACCCAGTACTTC.

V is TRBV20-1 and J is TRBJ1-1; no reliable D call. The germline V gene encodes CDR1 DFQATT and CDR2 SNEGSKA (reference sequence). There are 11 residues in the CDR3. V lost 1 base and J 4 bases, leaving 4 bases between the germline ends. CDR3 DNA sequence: TGCAGTGCTAGAGCGGTCACTGAAGCTTTCTTT. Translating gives CSARAVTEAFF.

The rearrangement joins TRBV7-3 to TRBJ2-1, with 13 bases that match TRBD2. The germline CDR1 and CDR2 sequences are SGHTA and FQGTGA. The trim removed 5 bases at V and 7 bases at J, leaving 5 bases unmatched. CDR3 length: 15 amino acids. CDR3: CASSTSGGAGNEQFF. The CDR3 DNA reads TGTGCCAGCAGCACTAGCGGGGGGGCCGGGAATGAGCAGTTCTTC.

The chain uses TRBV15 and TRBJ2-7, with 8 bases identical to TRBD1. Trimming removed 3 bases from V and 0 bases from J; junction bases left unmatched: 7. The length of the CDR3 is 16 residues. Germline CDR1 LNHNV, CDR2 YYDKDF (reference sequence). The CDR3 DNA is TGTGCCACCAGCAGTCCCGGGACAGGCATCTCCTACGAGCAGTACTTC. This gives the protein CATSSPGTGISYEQYF. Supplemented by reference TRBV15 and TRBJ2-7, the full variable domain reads DAMVIQNPRYQVTQFGKPVTLSCSQTLNHNVMYWYQQKSSQAPKLLFHYYDKDFNNEADTPDNFQSRRPNTSFCFLDIRSPGLGDTAMYLCATSSPGTGISYEQYFGPGTRLTVT.

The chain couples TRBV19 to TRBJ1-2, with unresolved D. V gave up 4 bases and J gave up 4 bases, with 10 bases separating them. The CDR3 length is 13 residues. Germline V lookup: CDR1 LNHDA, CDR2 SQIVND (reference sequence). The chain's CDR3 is CASSTLGSYGYTF. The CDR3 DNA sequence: TGTGCCAGTAGTACGCTGGGCAGCTATGGCTACACCTTC.

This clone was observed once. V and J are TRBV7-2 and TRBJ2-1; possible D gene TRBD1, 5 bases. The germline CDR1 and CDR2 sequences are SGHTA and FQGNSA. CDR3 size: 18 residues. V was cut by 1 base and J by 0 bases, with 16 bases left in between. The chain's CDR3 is CASSLVGPLLSSYNEQFF. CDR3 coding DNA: TGTGCCAGCAGCTTAGTGGGGCCGCTGCTGAGCTCCTACAATGAGCAGTTCTTC. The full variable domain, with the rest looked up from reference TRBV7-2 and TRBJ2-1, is GAGVSQSPSNKVTEKGKDVELRCDPISGHTALYWYRQSLGQGLEFLIYFQGNSAPDKSGLPSDRFSAERTGGSVSTLTIQRTQQEDSAVYLCASSLVGPLLSSYNEQFFGPGTRLTVL.

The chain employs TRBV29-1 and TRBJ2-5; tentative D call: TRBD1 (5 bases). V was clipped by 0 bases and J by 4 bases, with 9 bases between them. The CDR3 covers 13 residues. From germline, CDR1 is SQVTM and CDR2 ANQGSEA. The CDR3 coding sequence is TGCAGCGTTGAAGAGAATAGGGGAGAGACCCAGTACTTC. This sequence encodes CSVEENRGETQYF.

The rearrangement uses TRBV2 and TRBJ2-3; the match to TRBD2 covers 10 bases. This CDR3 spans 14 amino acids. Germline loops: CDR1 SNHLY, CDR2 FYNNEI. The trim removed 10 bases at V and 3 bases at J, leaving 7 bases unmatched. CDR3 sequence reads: CATSKREGTDTQYF. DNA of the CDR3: TGTGCCACCTCCAAGCGGGAGGGGACAGATACGCAGTATTTT.

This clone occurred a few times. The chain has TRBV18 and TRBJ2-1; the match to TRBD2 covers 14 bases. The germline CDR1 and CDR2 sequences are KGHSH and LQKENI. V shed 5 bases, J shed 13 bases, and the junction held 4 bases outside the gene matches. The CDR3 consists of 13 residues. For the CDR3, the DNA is TGTGCCAGCTCATCGACTAGCGGGGGGGCCCAGTTCTTC. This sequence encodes CASSSTSGGAQFF.

The CDR3 region is CASSLVAGSQPQHF. The CDR3 DNA sequence: TGCGCCAGCAGCTTGGTTGCCGGGAGTCAGCCCCAGCATTTT. J is TRBJ1-5 and V is TRBV5-1; D gene ambiguous. CDR1 and CDR2 from the germline V gene are SGHRS and YFSETQ. The CDR3 covers 14 residues. Deletions cut 0 bases from V and 6 bases from J, with 10 bases between.

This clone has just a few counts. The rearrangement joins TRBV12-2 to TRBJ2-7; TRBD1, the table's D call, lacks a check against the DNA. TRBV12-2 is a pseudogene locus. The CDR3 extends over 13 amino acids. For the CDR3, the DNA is TGTGCAAGTCGCTTTCGGACAGTCTACGAGCAGTACTTC. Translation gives CASRFRTVYEQYF.

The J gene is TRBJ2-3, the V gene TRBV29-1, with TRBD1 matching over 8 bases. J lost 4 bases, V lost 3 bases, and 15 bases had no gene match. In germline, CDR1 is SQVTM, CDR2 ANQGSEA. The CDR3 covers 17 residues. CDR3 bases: TGCAGCGTTGATGGTAGCAGGGGGCAGGTGTTCCCAGATACGCAGTATTTT. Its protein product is CSVDGSRGQVFPDTQYF.

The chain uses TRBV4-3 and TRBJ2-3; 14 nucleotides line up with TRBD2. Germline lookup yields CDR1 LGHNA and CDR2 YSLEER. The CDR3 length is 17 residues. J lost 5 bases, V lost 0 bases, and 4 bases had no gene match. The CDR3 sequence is CASSQELTSGGGDTQYF. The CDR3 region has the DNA TGCGCCAGCAGCCAAGAACTGACTAGCGGGGGGGGAGATACGCAGTATTTT.

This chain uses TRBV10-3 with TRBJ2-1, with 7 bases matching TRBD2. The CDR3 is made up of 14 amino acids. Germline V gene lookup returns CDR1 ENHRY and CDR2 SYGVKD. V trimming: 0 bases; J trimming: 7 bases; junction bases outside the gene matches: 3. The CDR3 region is CAISESGEGNEQFF. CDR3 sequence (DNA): TGTGCCATCAGTGAGTCAGGGGAGGGGAATGAGCAGTTCTTC.